Listed here are 25 T cell receptor beta chains from one sample, sequenced in a study of Ad26.COV2.S vaccination and SARS-CoV-2 variants. As for treatment: some 19 received Ad26.COV2.S at low or high dose, single or two shots; roughly five received placebo; per-sample allocation not given. The samples were gathered on day 63 after the first injection of vaccine or placebo. Data came from immunoSEQ multiplex PCR; TCRdb stores just in-frame clones and leaves some out. The sample lists over 400,000 clones; about 90% were seen once. The starting material was peripheral blood, obtained in a trial of Ad26.COV2.S vaccine versus placebo. All receptors derive from a person between 18 and 59 years old who received the Ad26.COV2.S COVID-19 vaccine or a placebo.

V and J are TRBV5-4 and TRBJ1-6; 7 nucleotides line up with TRBD1. Germline CDR1 and CDR2: SGHNT and YYREEE (reference sequence). CDR3 length equals 17 residues. The ends lost 3 bases at V and 4 bases at J; junction bases unmatched: 10. As DNA, the CDR3 is TGTGCCAGCAGCTCCCCCCCAGGGGGTGGATATAATTCACCCCTCCACTTT. Protein sequence: CASSSPPGGGYNSPLHF.

The chain carries TRBV2 and TRBJ2-1; the D call may be TRBD1 or TRBD2 (7 bases each). Trimming took 10 bases from V and 7 from J, leaving 20 bases between them. This CDR3 region has 14 residues. Germline V gene sequence: CDR1 SNHLY, CDR2 FYNNEI. The CDR3 sequence: CAITGEGFGNEQFF. The CDR3 DNA sequence: TGTGCCATCACAGGGGAGGGGTTTGGTAATGAGCAGTTCTTC.

V usage is TRBV7-8 and J usage is TRBJ1-3; D remains unclear. CDR1 is SGHVS and CDR2 is FQNEAQ in the germline V gene. CDR3 size: 16 residues. V lost 0 bases to trimming and J lost 0 bases, with 9 bases between them. CDR3 sequence reads: CASSLARFYSGNTIYF. The CDR3 DNA reads as TGTGCCAGCAGCTTAGCCCGGTTCTACTCTGGAAACACCATATATTTT.

The rearrangement uses TRBV7-9 and TRBJ2-3, with D unresolved. Germline CDR1 is SEHNR and CDR2 is FQNEAQ (reference sequence). V lost 5 bases to trimming and J lost 2 bases, with 17 bases between them. This CDR3 is built from 16 residues. The CDR3 region is CASSASYGKATDTQYF. In nucleotides, the CDR3 is TGTGCCAGCAGCGCCTCCTATGGGAAGGCCACAGATACGCAGTATTTT. Drawing the rest from reference TRBV7-9 and TRBJ2-3, the complete variable domain is DTGVSQNPRHKITKRGQNVTFRCDPISEHNRLYWYRQTLGQGPEFLTYFQNEAQLEKSRLLSDRFSAERPKGSFSTLEIQRTEQGDSAMYLCASSASYGKATDTQYFGPGTRLTVL.

V and J are TRBV12-1 and TRBJ2-7; the table's D call, TRBD1, was not checked against the DNA. TRBV12-1 has pseudogene status. CDR3 size: 15 residues. DNA for the CDR3: TGTGCCAGCAGCGCCTACGGGACAGGGCCGGGGGAGCAGTACTTC. This gives the protein CASSAYGTGPGEQYF.

Regarding this clone: Other DNA sequences in this sample translate to the same CDR3. J is TRBJ2-5 and V is TRBV5-1; no clear D. The CDR3 is 13 residues long. The ends were cut back, 0 bases at V and 1 base at J, with 4 bases in the middle. CDR1 and CDR2 (germline): SGHRS, YFSETQ. CDR3 residues: CASSLVPQETQYF. The CDR3 coding sequence is TGCGCCAGCAGCTTGGTTCCCCAAGAGACCCAGTACTTC.

This clone was seen only a few times. V usage is TRBV9 and J usage is TRBJ2-5, with a weak D call TRBD1 (6 bases). This CDR3 spans 15 amino acids. The ends were cut back, 3 bases at V and 0 bases at J, with 12 bases in the middle. Germline CDR1 SGDLS, CDR2 YYNGEE. CDR3 sequence: CASSAQRGYQETQYF. CDR3 in DNA: TGTGCCAGCAGCGCCCAGAGGGGGTACCAAGAGACCCAGTACTTC. Variable domain in full (rest from reference TRBV9 and TRBJ2-5): DSGVTQTPKHLITATGQRVTLRCSPRSGDLSVYWYQQSLDQGLQFLIQYYNGEERAKGNILERFSAQQFPDLHSELNLSSLELGDSALYFCASSAQRGYQETQYFGPGTRLLVL.

The chain carries TRBV14 and TRBJ2-3, with D maybe TRBD1 (6 bases). V lost 3 bases and J lost 4, with 20 bases in between. This CDR3 is built from 17 residues. The germline V gene has CDR1 SGHDN and CDR2 FVKESK. In DNA, the CDR3 is TGTGCCAGCAGCCACTATGACAGGCCAGAGCGAGCAGATACGCAGTATTTT. Protein: CASSHYDRPERADTQYF.

This clone appeared a single time. J is TRBJ2-5 and V is TRBV4-3; 10 nucleotides line up with TRBD1. Germline V CDR1 and CDR2: LGHNA, YSLEER. CDR3 length: 16 amino acids. Trimming cost V 6 bases and J 0 bases; bases outside gene matches: 7. The CDR3 DNA follows: TGCGCCAGCAGACCCTGGGACAGGGGCAACCAAGAGACCCAGTACTTC. Protein sequence: CASRPWDRGNQETQYF.

CDR3 in amino acids: CASSLGLGQGTYEQYF. CDR3 bases: TGTGCCAGCAGCTTAGGGCTGGGGCAGGGAACCTACGAGCAGTACTTC. The chain uses TRBV7-2 and TRBJ2-7, with D maybe TRBD1 (5 bases). Germline V gene lookup returns CDR1 SGHTA and CDR2 FQGNSA. With 1 base removed from V and 2 bases from J, the gap between germline ends came to 15 bases. The CDR3 has 16 residues.

The sample holds one count of this clone. The V and J genes are TRBV16 and TRBJ2-7; possibly TRBD1 or TRBD2 for D (6 bases each). This CDR3 has 15 amino acids. The germline V gene encodes CDR1 KGHSY and CDR2 FQNENV. V shed 4 bases and J shed 5 bases, with 18 bases lying between them. The CDR3 DNA reads TGTGCCAGCAGCCGGCCCGGGGGCGGGGTCCACGAGCAGTACTTC. Encoded protein: CASSRPGGGVHEQYF.

This chain links TRBV28 with TRBJ2-3; D ambiguous. V dropped 1 base and J dropped 4 bases, with 3 bases sitting between them. Germline CDR1 is MDHEN and CDR2 is SYDVKM. The CDR3 runs 12 residues. CDR3 coding DNA: TGTGCCAGCAGTTTATCGGCAGATACGCAGTATTTT. It is translated as CASSLSADTQYF.

The genes are TRBV5-4 and TRBJ1-3, with D perhaps matching TRBD1 (5 bases). CDR3 length equals 15 residues. The V gene lost 3 bases and the J gene lost 0 bases, with 10 bases spanning the gap. Germline CDR1 and CDR2: SGHNT and YYREEE (reference sequence). The CDR3 protein is CASSYGTRSGNTIYF. For the CDR3, the DNA is TGTGCCAGCAGCTATGGGACCCGCTCTGGAAACACCATATATTTT.

This clone has just a few counts. The sample carries other DNA sequences with the same CDR3. V is TRBV7-2 and J is TRBJ2-2; D uncertain. Germline V gives CDR1 SGHTA, CDR2 FQGNSA. CDR3 length equals 13 residues. Trimming cost V 0 bases and J 5 bases, with 4 bases left between them. Here the CDR3 reads CASSLALTGELFF. The CDR3 DNA follows: TGTGCCAGCAGCTTAGCGTTGACCGGGGAGCTGTTTTTT.

V gene TRBV2 combines with J gene TRBJ1-5; D possibly corresponds to TRBD1 (6 bases). Trimming stripped 1 base from V and 7 bases from J, with 17 bases between. Germline CDR1 is SNHLY and CDR2 is FYNNEI. This CDR3 comprises 16 residues. CDR3 sequence reads: CASSEVSGGGRQPQHF. CDR3 sequence (DNA): TGTGCCAGCAGTGAAGTTTCGGGCGGGGGCCGCCAGCCCCAGCATTTT.

This clone was seen a single time. This sequence joins TRBV3-1 (or the pseudogene TRBV3-2) and TRBJ2-7, with 13 bases that match TRBD2. Trimming at V came to 3 bases and at J to 5 bases, leaving 7 bases not matched to a gene. Looked up from germline, CDR1 is LGHDT and CDR2 is YNNKEL (reference sequence). The CDR3 length is 16 residues. CDR3 bases: TGTGCCAGCAGCCAGGGACTAGCGGGGACCCCCCACGAGCAGTACTTC. Amino acids: CASSQGLAGTPHEQYF.

This clone was detected once. The chain has TRBV24-1 and TRBJ2-7; the D is unclear. Germline CDR1 KGHDR, CDR2 SFDVKD. Between the trimmed V and J ends, which lost 3 bases and 6 bases, there was a span of 5 bases. The CDR3 consists of 11 residues. The DNA for the CDR3 is TGTGCCACCAGTGATAACCGCGAGCAGTACTTC. It encodes CATSDNREQYF.

This chain uses TRBV7-2 with TRBJ2-7; 11 bases fit TRBD2. Germline V gives CDR1 SGHTA, CDR2 FQGNSA. The CDR3 sequence is 14 residues long. Trimming at V came to 8 bases and at J to 4 bases, leaving 7 bases not matched to a gene. The DNA for the CDR3 is TGTGCCAGCGGAGTAGCGGGGGGGCTGTACGAGCAGTACTTC. This codes for CASGVAGGLYEQYF.

The chain carries TRBV12-3 or TRBV12-4 and TRBJ2-7, with D possibly TRBD2 on 5 matching bases. The CDR3 has 13 amino acids. V was clipped by 7 bases and J by 0 bases, with 10 bases between them. Here the CDR3 reads CASKAGPSYEQYF. The CDR3 region has the DNA TGTGCCAGCAAGGCGGGTCCCTCCTACGAGCAGTACTTC.

The V and J genes are TRBV11-2 and TRBJ2-7, with a weak D call TRBD2 (6 bases). The CDR3 is 13 residues long. V was clipped by 0 bases and J by 6 bases, with 9 bases between them. Germline V gene lookup returns CDR1 SGHAT and CDR2 FQNNGV. The CDR3 is CASSLDIGSEQYF. CDR3 DNA: TGTGCCAGCAGCTTAGATATCGGGAGCGAGCAGTACTTC.

This clone was counted between two and nine times. This chain joins TRBV25-1 and TRBJ2-7, with TRBD1 matching 7 bases. The junction had 10 bases not matched to a gene; V was cut back by 4 bases and J by 1 base. The CDR3 is 16 amino acids. CDR1 is MGHDK and CDR2 is SYGVNS in the germline V gene. The CDR3 loop is CASSATTGVGSYEQYF. CDR3 bases: TGTGCCAGCAGTGCTACAACAGGGGTAGGGTCCTACGAGCAGTACTTC.

The V call is TRBV6-4, the J call TRBJ2-1; D might be TRBD2 (5 bases). Germline assignment: CDR1 MRHNA and CDR2 SNTAGT. The V and J ends lost 4 bases and 6 bases respectively, with 16 bases between them. The length of the CDR3 is 15 residues. CDR3 region: CASSVSVGVFNEQFF. The CDR3, as DNA: TGTGCCAGCAGTGTATCGGTCGGGGTGTTCAATGAGCAGTTCTTC.

V is TRBV7-8 and J is TRBJ1-2, with D uncertain. The CDR3 runs 13 residues. Germline V lookup: CDR1 SGHVS, CDR2 FQNEAQ. V was shortened by 1 base and J by 5 bases, with 8 bases between the two germline ends. The DNA for the CDR3 is TGTGCCAGCAGCTTAGAAACCTTATATGGCTACACCTTC. Translated: CASSLETLYGYTF.

This chain joins TRBV5-4 and TRBJ2-2; a possible D gene is TRBD1 (5 bases). V gave up 4 bases and J gave up 3 bases, with 10 bases separating them. The V gene's germline CDR1 is SGHNT and CDR2 YYREEE (reference sequence). The CDR3 covers 14 residues. In nucleotides, the CDR3 is TGTGCCAGCAGCATGGACACCTACACCGGGGAGCTGTTTTTT. Translated: CASSMDTYTGELFF. The full variable domain, its missing parts supplied by reference TRBV5-4 and TRBJ2-2, is ETGVTQSPTHLIKTRGQQVTLRCSSQSGHNTVSWYQQALGQGPQFIFQYYREEENGRGNFPPRFSGLQFPNYSSELNVNALELDDSALYLCASSMDTYTGELFFGEGSRLTVL.

A remark on this clone: The sample contains more than one DNA sequence encoding this CDR3. The chain links TRBV7-9 to TRBJ2-5, with D possibly being TRBD2 (6 bases). The germline V and J ends were trimmed by 1 base and 2 bases, with 8 bases remaining between them. The CDR3 runs to 14 residues. Germline CDR1 reads SEHNR; CDR2 reads FQNEAQ (reference sequence). CDR3 sequence: CASSLVGGQETQYF. CDR3 sequence (DNA): TGTGCCAGCAGCTTAGTTGGGGGGCAAGAGACCCAGTACTTC.